This is a list of T cell receptor beta chains from one sample in a study of blood T cell repertoires in COVID-19. Profiled with immunoSEQ multiplex PCR; TCRdb holds only in-frame clones, not every one. The data contain some 290,000 clones, roughly 90% of them singletons. The specimen sequenced was PBMCs or T cells enriched from blood (not recorded which). The receptors shown here come from a woman aged 30 to 39 who had been exposed to COVID-19. Both conserved end residues are part of each CDR3. Fields, in order: J gene, V gene, CDR3 protein.

j_call: TRBJ2-1
v_call: TRBV2
cdr3_aa: CASSIFVWQGSYNEQFF

j_call: TRBJ1-2
v_call: TRBV19
cdr3_aa: CASSIQGAVYGYTF

j_call: TRBJ2-7
v_call: TRBV9
cdr3_aa: CASSVDNRGSEQYF

j_call: TRBJ2-3
v_call: TRBV4-3
cdr3_aa: CASSPRLAGGLVTQYF

j_call: TRBJ2-7
v_call: TRBV27
cdr3_aa: CASSSLLAGGTYEQYF

j_call: TRBJ1-2
v_call: TRBV2
cdr3_aa: CATTPESGNYGYTF

j_call: TRBJ2-6
v_call: TRBV7-9
cdr3_aa: CASSLGTGTGANVLTF

j_call: TRBJ1-6
v_call: TRBV3-1/TRBV3-2
cdr3_aa: CASSQVLTQGLHF

j_call: TRBJ1-2
v_call: TRBV6-5
cdr3_aa: CASRSLQGFGYTF

j_call: TRBJ2-7
v_call: TRBV4-2
cdr3_aa: CASSQRTGVPTFYEQYF

j_call: TRBJ1-2
v_call: TRBV5-1
cdr3_aa: CASSPTGGPLGYTF

j_call: TRBJ2-2
v_call: TRBV6-5
cdr3_aa: CASKDRGLTGELFF

j_call: TRBJ1-2
v_call: TRBV19
cdr3_aa: CASSGAGTENYGYTF

j_call: TRBJ2-3
v_call: TRBV20-1
cdr3_aa: CSARVGGPQYF

j_call: TRBJ1-2
v_call: TRBV9
cdr3_aa: CASSSLAGYTF

j_call: TRBJ2-7
v_call: TRBV18
cdr3_aa: CASSELAGGSVQYF

j_call: TRBJ2-7
v_call: TRBV5-4
cdr3_aa: CASSWHDSYEQYF